The source of this T cell receptor beta chain is a study of Ad26.COV2.S vaccination and SARS-CoV-2 variants. TCRdb keeps only in-frame clones here, not all; method: immunoSEQ multiplex PCR. The table records 400,000 or so clones, less than 90% of them present only once. Germline assignment: CDR1 SGHRS and CDR2 YFSETQ. The CDR3 spans 17 residues. The V and J ends lost 2 bases and 5 bases, in that order; junction bases with no gene match: 9. This sample's treatment: some 20 received Ad26.COV2.S at low or high dose, single or two shots; 5 received placebo; per-sample allocation not given. After the first vaccine or placebo injection, samples were drawn on day 63.

V and J are TRBV5-1 and TRBJ2-2, with 10 bases lining up with TRBD2. Sequenced here: peripheral blood, sampled in a trial of Ad26.COV2.S vaccine versus placebo. This clonotype was obtained from a person between 18 and 65 years old who received the Ad26.COV2.S COVID-19 vaccine or a placebo. CDR3 sequence: CASSFTGPSGGTGELFF. CDR3 DNA sequence: TGCGCCAGCAGCTTTACGGGGCCTAGCGGGGGAACCGGGGAGCTGTTTTTT.